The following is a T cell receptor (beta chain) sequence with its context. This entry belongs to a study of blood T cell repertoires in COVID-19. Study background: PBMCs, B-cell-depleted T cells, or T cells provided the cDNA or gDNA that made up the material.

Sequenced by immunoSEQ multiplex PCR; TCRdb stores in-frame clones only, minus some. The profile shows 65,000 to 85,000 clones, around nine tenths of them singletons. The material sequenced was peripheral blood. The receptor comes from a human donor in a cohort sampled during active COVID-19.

CDR3 amino acids: CAIMAGFGANYGYTF. The CDR3 nucleotides read TGTGCCATCATGGCGGGTTTTGGAGCTAACTATGGCTACACCTTC. The V and J genes are TRBV10-3 and TRBJ1-2; no reliable D call. CDR1 and CDR2 from the germline V gene are ENHRY and SYGVKD. Trimming took 7 bases from V and 0 from J, leaving 15 bases between them. The CDR3 loop spans 15 amino acids.